The source of this T cell receptor (beta chain) is a study of cytomegalovirus exposure and HLA in healthy donors. Background on the study: The platform used for the roughly 110 validation repertoires matched that of the approximately 640 first-cohort repertoires, a later analysis reported.

Sequencing was performed with immunoSEQ multiplex PCR; in TCRdb, only in-frame clones are kept and a portion is missing. The table shows roughly 200,000 clones, with roughly 77% occurring only once. The sample comprised PBMCs. The receptor comes from a woman under 40 in good health and CMV-seronegative.

The CDR3 DNA reads TGTGCCAGCAGCGCCAGGACAGATGATGAAAAACTGTTTTTT. Its translation: CASSARTDDEKLFF. The chain couples TRBV5-4 to TRBJ1-4, with a tentative D call TRBD1 (6 bases). Germline-derived CDR1 and CDR2 are SGHNT and YYREEE (reference sequence). The CDR3 loop spans 14 amino acids. The V gene lost 4 bases and the J gene lost 6 bases, with 13 bases spanning the gap.